This entry lists 10 T cell receptor beta chains sequenced from one sample in a study of OX40 agonist ivuxolimab in advanced cancers. Clones were read by immunoSEQ multiplex PCR, and TCRdb kept only the in-frame ones, dropping some. The sample shows 70,000 or so clones, about 85% of them seen only once. This specimen consisted of CD4+ or CD8+ T cells sorted from blood, obtained in a trial of the OX40 agonist ivuxolimab. The receptors here all came from an adult with an advanced solid tumor such as melanoma, head and neck, liver or kidney cancer.

The CDR3 DNA follows: TGTGCCAGCAGCCAAGCCGTGGCATCGCCGGGGGAGCAGTACTTC. This codes for CASSQAVASPGEQYF. The chain carries TRBV4-2 and TRBJ2-7, with D tentatively TRBD2 (5 bases). The CDR3 is made up of 15 amino acids. Germline assignment: CDR1 LGHNA and CDR2 YNFKEQ. Trimming shortened V by 1 base and J by 7 bases, and 17 bases separated the two germline ends.

The CDR3: CASSQDRLPGAAFF. The CDR3 coding sequence is TGCGCCAGCAGCCAAGACCGCCTACCAGGGGCAGCTTTCTTT. This chain joins TRBV4-3 and TRBJ1-1, with a weak D call TRBD1 (6 bases). The V end lost 0 bases, the J end lost 10 bases, and 15 bases lay between the germline ends. This CDR3 is built from 14 residues. CDR1 and CDR2 from the germline V gene are LGHNA and YSLEER.

The chain carries TRBV4-1 and TRBJ2-5, with 7 bases that match TRBD1. The CDR3 spans 16 residues. Germline V gene data show CDR1 as MGHRA and CDR2 as YSYEKL. J was trimmed by 4 bases and V by 1 base; bases with no gene match: 9. The CDR3 spells CASSQVHDRDGETQYF. CDR3 DNA sequence: TGCGCCAGCAGCCAAGTCCACGACAGGGATGGAGAGACCCAGTACTTC.

The chain is built from TRBV5-6 and TRBJ1-4, with D maybe TRBD1 (6 bases). V lost 1 base to trimming and J lost 6 bases, with 22 bases between them. The CDR3 runs to 18 residues. Germline CDR1 is SGHDT and CDR2 is YYEEEE. The CDR3 sequence is CASSLLGPQGRSDEKLFF. The CDR3 DNA sequence: TGTGCCAGCAGCTTGCTGGGTCCCCAGGGGAGGTCGGATGAAAAACTGTTTTTT.

The rearrangement links TRBV29-1 to TRBJ2-7; tentative D call: TRBD1 (7 bases). This CDR3 region has 13 residues. Germline V gene sequence: CDR1 SQVTM, CDR2 ANQGSEA. Trimming stripped 3 bases from V and 5 bases from J, with 14 bases between. In DNA form, the CDR3 reads TGCAGCGTTGACAGGGGGGATAGTCACGAGCAGTACTTC. Translated, it gives CSVDRGDSHEQYF.

In regard to this clone: The junction departs from the called germline gene at one end, perhaps through a read error. V gene TRBV7-8 combines with J gene TRBJ2-5, with TRBD1 identical over 10 bases. The CDR3 extends over 11 amino acids. The germline V gene has CDR1 SGHVS and CDR2 FQNEAQ. CDR3 loop: CASSTTGTGDF. Written as DNA, the CDR3 is TGTGCCAGCAGCACTACCGGGACAGGGGACTTC.

The chain links TRBV5-5 to TRBJ2-7, with 12 bases aligning to TRBD1. The CDR3 is 17 residues long. Germline V lookup: CDR1 SGHKS, CDR2 YYEKEE (reference sequence). The trim removed 5 bases at V and 0 bases at J, leaving 9 bases unmatched. This chain's CDR3 is CASRQGQGAIISYEQYF. The CDR3 bases are TGTGCCAGCAGACAGGGACAGGGGGCAATTATCTCCTACGAGCAGTACTTC.

V usage is TRBV7-2 and J usage is TRBJ2-3; possible D gene TRBD1, 6 bases. Trimming shortened V by 6 bases and J by 2 bases, and 12 bases separated the two germline ends. Germline V gene lookup returns CDR1 SGHTA and CDR2 FQGNSA. This CDR3 is built from 14 residues. The CDR3 here is CASRANRVTDTQYF. The CDR3 DNA follows: TGTGCCAGCAGGGCAAACAGGGTCACAGATACGCAGTATTTT.

V is TRBV9 and J is TRBJ2-7, with 7 nucleotides matching TRBD2. The CDR3 consists of 14 residues. CDR1 is SGDLS and CDR2 is YYNGEE in the germline V gene. Trimming removed 3 bases from V and 2 bases from J; junction bases left unmatched: 5. The CDR3 nucleotides read TGTGCCAGCAGCGCCAACAGCGGGACCTACGAGCAGTACTTC. This sequence encodes CASSANSGTYEQYF.

About this clone itself: The same CDR3 is also encoded by other DNA sequences in this sample. The chain employs TRBV7-9 and TRBJ1-3, with a tentative D call TRBD1 (5 bases). The V end was cut by 6 bases, the J end by 1 base, with 7 bases between. Germline lookup yields CDR1 SEHNR and CDR2 FQNEAQ (reference sequence). The CDR3 length is 13 residues. As DNA, the CDR3 is TGTGCCAGCAGGCAGGGTTCTGGAAACACCATATATTTT. The encoded protein is CASRQGSGNTIYF. The whole variable domain, remainder taken from reference TRBV7-9 and TRBJ1-3, is DTGVSQNPRHKITKRGQNVTFRCDPISEHNRLYWYRQTLGQGPEFLTYFQNEAQLEKSRLLSDRFSAERPKGSFSTLEIQRTEQGDSAMYLCASRQGSGNTIYFGEGSWLTVV.